The 21 T cell receptor beta chains given below trace back to one sample, sequenced in a study of control samples from healthy donors and cancer patients. Clones were sequenced by immunoSEQ multiplex PCR, and TCRdb holds only the in-frame ones, with some missing. The data hold roughly 130,000 clones, with approximately 92% observed a single time. Sequencing used blood. The receptors were sampled from a man younger than 30 in good health.

The V call is TRBV2, the J call TRBJ2-1; D gene unclear. Germline-derived CDR1 and CDR2 are SNHLY and FYNNEI. CDR3 length: 15 residues. V was shortened by 5 bases and J by 0 bases, with 11 bases between the two germline ends. The CDR3 sequence: CASSYQDSSYNEQFF. The DNA of the CDR3 is TGTGCCAGCAGTTATCAGGATAGCTCCTACAATGAGCAGTTCTTC.

The chain joins TRBV5-1 to TRBJ2-3; possible D gene TRBD1, 6 bases. V lost 4 bases and J lost 3, with 12 bases in between. The CDR3 sequence is 14 residues long. CDR1 is SGHRS, CDR2 YFSETQ, per germline. CDR3 in DNA: TGCGCCAGCAGCAGACGACAGGTTACAGATACGCAGTATTTT. Encoded protein: CASSRRQVTDTQYF.

The chain is built from TRBV14 and TRBJ1-2; the D gene is possibly TRBD1 (5 bases). Trimming left V 3 bases short and J 3 bases short, with 11 bases between. The CDR3 has 14 amino acids. Germline V lookup: CDR1 SGHDN, CDR2 FVKESK. DNA for the CDR3: TGTGCCAGCAGCCACCTAGGGACGGACTATGGCTACACCTTC. Its protein is CASSHLGTDYGYTF.

This sequence joins TRBV10-3 and TRBJ2-7, with unresolved D. CDR3 length: 11 residues. Germline CDR1 is ENHRY and CDR2 is SYGVKD. Trimming removed 4 bases at V and 2 bases at J, with 3 bases between. CDR3 sequence reads: CAISGPYEQYF. The CDR3 nucleotides read TGTGCCATCAGTGGCCCCTACGAGCAGTACTTC.

V gene TRBV12-5 combines with J gene TRBJ2-3; D is perhaps TRBD1 or TRBD2 (5 bases each). Trimming cost V 3 bases and J 4 bases, with 11 bases left between them. From germline, CDR1 is LGHNT and CDR2 FRNRAP. The CDR3 is 14 residues long. The CDR3, as DNA: TGTGCTAGTGGTTTAGGGACGGTCGCAGATACGCAGTATTTT. Encoded protein: CASGLGTVADTQYF.

V and J are TRBV6-6 and TRBJ1-1; 9 nucleotides match TRBD1. CDR1 MNHNY and CDR2 SVGAGI come from the germline V gene (reference sequence). V was clipped by 6 bases and J by 4 bases; unmatched bases: 6. The CDR3 contains 14 residues. The CDR3 protein is CASRNGQGPTEAFF. DNA of the CDR3: TGTGCCAGCAGGAACGGACAGGGGCCCACTGAAGCTTTCTTT.

V and J are TRBV6-6 and TRBJ1-6; D unresolved. Germline V lookup: CDR1 MNHNY, CDR2 SVGAGI (reference sequence). V dropped 6 bases and J dropped 0 bases, with 12 bases sitting between them. The CDR3 length is 16 residues. CDR3 loop: CASSPGPSSYNSPLHF. The CDR3 nucleotides are TGTGCCAGCAGCCCCGGTCCGAGCTCCTATAATTCACCCCTCCACTTT.

This chain links TRBV11-1 with TRBJ2-1; D uncertain. Germline V lookup: CDR1 SGHAT, CDR2 FQDESV (reference sequence). The CDR3 has 16 amino acids. V lost 1 base and J lost 3, with 13 bases in between. The CDR3 DNA is TGTGCCAGCAGCTTAGGCTCCCCAGGTGGCTACAATGAGCAGTTCTTC. As protein: CASSLGSPGGYNEQFF. Full variable domain (missing parts from reference TRBV11-1 and TRBJ2-1): EAEVAQSPRYKITEKSQAVAFWCDPISGHATLYWYRQILGQGPELLVQFQDESVVDDSQLPKDRFSAERLKGVDSTLKIQPAELGDSAMYLCASSLGSPGGYNEQFFGPGTRLTVL.

Comments on this clone: The junction does not match germline at one end; this may be a read error. The rearrangement joins TRBV27 to TRBJ2-7; D is uncertain. CDR3 size: 14 residues. Looked up from germline, CDR1 is MNHEY and CDR2 is SMNVEV (reference sequence). CDR3 sequence reads: CASSPAGAPTPLNF. In DNA form, the CDR3 reads TGTGCCAGCAGTCCCGCAGGAGCCCCTACCCCCTTAAACTTC.

This clone was counted between two and nine times. The chain recombines TRBV3-1 (or the pseudogene TRBV3-2) with TRBJ2-7; D is possibly TRBD1 or TRBD2 (5 bases each). The CDR3 is 13 residues long. Trimming stripped 4 bases from V and 4 bases from J, with 11 bases between. The germline gives CDR1 LGHDT, CDR2 YNNKEL (reference sequence). The CDR3 reads CASSRGRMYEQYF. For the CDR3, the DNA is TGTGCCAGCAGCCGGGGACGGATGTACGAGCAGTACTTC.

The chain recombines TRBV2 with TRBJ1-6, with D perhaps TRBD1 (6 bases). V dropped 5 bases and J dropped 6 bases, with 14 bases sitting between them. From germline, CDR1 is SNHLY and CDR2 FYNNEI. The CDR3 totals 15 residues. In nucleotides, the CDR3 is TGTGCCAGCAGTAATGAGAGGACAGTTAATTCACCCCTCCACTTT. It encodes CASSNERTVNSPLHF.

A single count supports this clone. This rearrangement joins TRBV19 to TRBJ1-6, with 7 bases identical to TRBD1. In germline, CDR1 is LNHDA, CDR2 SQIVND (reference sequence). The CDR3 sequence is 16 residues long. With 6 bases clipped from V and 6 bases from J, the junction kept 11 bases outside the gene matches. CDR3 nucleotides: TGTGCCAGTAGCCCCCCGGACAGGACCCTTAATTCACCCCTCCACTTT. It translates to CASSPPDRTLNSPLHF.

This chain uses TRBV9 with TRBJ2-1; 8 nucleotides align to TRBD2. This CDR3 spans 15 amino acids. CDR1 is SGDLS and CDR2 is YYNGEE in the germline V gene. The junction had 5 bases not matched to a gene; V was cut back by 3 bases and J by 3 bases. This chain's CDR3 is CASSAAGGYYNEQFF. The CDR3, as DNA: TGTGCCAGCAGCGCGGCGGGGGGTTACTACAATGAGCAGTTCTTC.

The J gene is TRBJ1-6, the V gene TRBV29-1; D call uncertain. The CDR3 covers 15 residues. The germline CDR1 and CDR2 sequences are SQVTM and ANQGSEA. V shed 0 bases and J shed 0 bases, with 6 bases lying between them. The CDR3: CSVEEGSSYNSPLHF. The CDR3 region has the DNA TGCAGCGTTGAAGAAGGGTCCTCCTATAATTCACCCCTCCACTTT. Using reference TRBV29-1 and TRBJ1-6 for the parts outside the CDR3, the full variable domain is SAVISQKPSRDICQRGTSLTIQCQVDSQVTMMFWYRQQPGQSLTLIATANQGSEATYESGFVIDKFPISRPNLTFSTLTVSNMSPEDSSIYLCSVEEGSSYNSPLHFGNGTRLTVT.

V is TRBV18 and J is TRBJ1-4, with D hard to call. The CDR3 sequence is 14 residues long. The germline V gene encodes CDR1 KGHSH and CDR2 LQKENI. V shed 6 bases and J shed 6 bases, with 14 bases lying between them. As DNA, the CDR3 is TGTGCCAGCTCCCCTAGTTACGGGGATGAAAAACTGTTTTTT. This codes for CASSPSYGDEKLFF.

In this sample, this clone turned up once. The V and J genes are TRBV7-9 and TRBJ1-6; possibly TRBD1 for D (6 bases). V lost 6 bases and J lost 7, with 13 bases in between. There are 14 residues in the CDR3. Per germline, CDR1 SEHNR and CDR2 FQNEAQ (reference sequence). The CDR3 here is CASRDTGSNSPLHF. The DNA for the CDR3 is TGTGCCAGCAGGGATACAGGGAGCAATTCACCCCTCCACTTT.

Written as DNA, the CDR3 is TGCGCCAGCAGCTCCGGGACTACCGATGAGCAGTTCTTC. It translates to CASSSGTTDEQFF. V and J are TRBV5-1 and TRBJ2-1; 7 bases match TRBD2. Per the germline V gene, CDR1 is SGHRS and CDR2 is YFSETQ. This CDR3 has 13 residues. Trimming took 3 bases from V and 8 from J; bases not matched to a gene: 5.

The chain couples TRBV30 to TRBJ2-5; possibly TRBD1 for D (5 bases). V gave up 4 bases and J gave up 2 bases, with 14 bases separating them. Germline V CDR1 and CDR2: GTSNPN, SVGIG (reference sequence). There are 14 residues in the CDR3. The CDR3 DNA is TGTGCCTGGACCACTGGGGCCCCGCAAGAGACCCAGTACTTC. This sequence encodes CAWTTGAPQETQYF.

This chain links TRBV10-3 with TRBJ2-7; D gene unclear. Deletions cut 0 bases from V and 6 bases from J, with 9 bases between. This CDR3 is 13 amino acids long. The germline CDR1 and CDR2 sequences are ENHRY and SYGVKD. Here the CDR3 DNA reads TGTGCCATCAGTGAGTCGGGGTTCGCCGAGCAGTACGTC. Translating it yields CAISESGFAEQYV.

J is TRBJ1-5 and V is TRBV2; D remains ambiguous. CDR3 size: 14 residues. Germline V lookup: CDR1 SNHLY, CDR2 FYNNEI. Trimming stripped 2 bases from V and 0 bases from J, with 5 bases between. CDR3 DNA: TGTGCCAGCAGTGAACAGTTTAGCAATCAGCCCCAGCATTTT. This codes for CASSEQFSNQPQHF. Looking up the rest from reference TRBV2 and TRBJ1-5 gives the full variable domain: EPEVTQTPSHQVTQMGQEVILRCVPISNHLYFYWYRQILGQKVEFLVSFYNNEISEKSEIFDDQFSVERPDGSNFTLKIRSTKLEDSAMYFCASSEQFSNQPQHFGDGTRLSIL.

CDR3 amino acids: CASSQGLGEQETQYF. CDR3 DNA: TGCGCCAGCAGCCAAGGCCTGGGGGAACAAGAGACCCAGTACTTC. This chain links TRBV4-3 with TRBJ2-5; D possibly matches TRBD1 or TRBD2 (5 bases each). From germline, CDR1 is LGHNA and CDR2 YSLEER. V lost 1 base to trimming and J lost 2 bases, with 11 bases between them. The CDR3 length is 15 residues.